The 12 T cell receptor beta chains below come from one sample, sequenced in a study of blood T cell repertoires in COVID-19. Repertoires were generated with immunoSEQ multiplex PCR, while TCRdb's copy carries only in-frame clones and drops some. The repertoire holds under 200,000 clones, with approximately 86% as singletons. Sequenced: peripheral blood. Receptor source: a man aged 60 to 75 with acute or convalescent COVID-19.

This sequence joins TRBV15 and TRBJ2-1; tentative D call: TRBD1 (5 bases). This CDR3 is built from 13 residues. Deletions cut 11 bases from V and 0 bases from J, with 11 bases between. Germline V gene data show CDR1 as LNHNV and CDR2 as YYDKDF (reference sequence). CDR3: CAAGARSYNEQFF. CDR3 sequence (DNA): TGTGCCGCTGGGGCTCGCTCCTACAATGAGCAGTTCTTC.

The CDR3 DNA sequence: TGTGCCAGCAGTGAAAGGGGGAGTTGGGGATCGGGTCAGCCCCAGCATTTT. This encodes CASSERGSWGSGQPQHF. The chain combines TRBV6-1 with TRBJ1-5, with D possibly TRBD1 on 6 matching bases. Germline V gene sequence: CDR1 MNHNS, CDR2 SASEGT. With 2 bases removed from V and 6 bases from J, the gap between germline ends came to 20 bases. The CDR3 length is 17 residues.

Only a few counts were recorded for this clone. The chain links TRBV7-2 to TRBJ2-7, with a weak D call TRBD2 (6 bases). Trimming pared 2 bases from V and 5 bases from J, leaving 10 bases between. The CDR3 loop spans 13 amino acids. Germline V gene data show CDR1 as SGHTA and CDR2 as FQGNSA. The CDR3 DNA reads TGTGCCAGCAGCTTATCGGGCGGGAACGAGCAGTACTTC. It encodes CASSLSGGNEQYF.

The count of this clone is one. This chain joins TRBV3-1 (or the pseudogene TRBV3-2) and TRBJ2-4, with no clear D. Deletions cut 0 bases from V and 6 bases from J, with 9 bases between. The V gene's germline CDR1 is LGHDT and CDR2 YNNKEL (reference sequence). The CDR3 contains 14 residues. The chain's CDR3 is CASSQDATGNIQYF. DNA for the CDR3: TGTGCCAGCAGCCAAGATGCAACGGGAAACATTCAGTACTTC.

V is TRBV2 and J is TRBJ2-5, with D maybe TRBD2 (6 bases). This CDR3 contains 14 residues. The V end lost 4 bases, the J end lost 2 bases, and 11 bases lay between the germline ends. CDR1 and CDR2 (germline): SNHLY, FYNNEI. The CDR3 sequence is CASSGQRAQETQYF. The CDR3 DNA sequence: TGTGCCAGCAGTGGCCAGCGGGCGCAAGAGACCCAGTACTTC.

J is TRBJ2-7 and V is TRBV9; the match to TRBD2 covers 9 bases. Germline assignment: CDR1 SGDLS and CDR2 YYNGEE. The CDR3 has 16 amino acids. The J segment lost 3 bases and the V segment lost 4 bases, leaving 11 bases of the junction unmatched. CDR3 sequence (DNA): TGTGCCAGCAGCCGGGCGACTAGCGGAATATACTACGAGCAGTACTTC. Encoded protein: CASSRATSGIYYEQYF.

This clone came up a few times. The rearrangement uses TRBV7-8 and TRBJ1-1; no reliable D call. With 1 base removed from V and 1 base from J, the gap between germline ends came to 7 bases. The CDR3 consists of 14 residues. CDR1 and CDR2 (germline): SGHVS, FQNEAQ. For the CDR3, the DNA is TGTGCCAGCAGCTTAGAACAGACGAACACTGAAGCTTTCTTT. This codes for CASSLEQTNTEAFF.

This clone has only one observation. This chain links TRBV19 with TRBJ2-7, with D possibly being TRBD1 (6 bases). This CDR3 region has 15 residues. The V and J ends lost 1 base and 4 bases respectively, with 14 bases between them. Germline V gene data show CDR1 as LNHDA and CDR2 as SQIVND (reference sequence). CDR3 amino acids: CASSIAGAGVYEQYF. DNA of the CDR3: TGTGCCAGTAGTATAGCCGGGGCAGGGGTATACGAGCAGTACTTC.

The chain recombines TRBV29-1 with TRBJ2-7, with D perhaps matching TRBD1 (6 bases). Germline lookup yields CDR1 SQVTM and CDR2 ANQGSEA. V was shortened by 5 bases and J by 5 bases, with 19 bases between the two germline ends. This CDR3 has 14 amino acids. The CDR3 region is CSVKTRTGIHEQYF. The CDR3 nucleotides are TGCAGCGTTAAAACTCGCACAGGGATCCACGAGCAGTACTTC.

In its sample, this clone was seen once. This chain joins TRBV10-3 and TRBJ1-1; 8 nucleotides match TRBD1. Looked up from germline, CDR1 is ENHRY and CDR2 is SYGVKD. CDR3 length: 15 amino acids. The J segment lost 2 bases and the V segment lost 8 bases, leaving 10 bases of the junction unmatched. The CDR3 protein is CAIAVNRGANTEAFF. For the CDR3, the DNA is TGTGCCATCGCAGTGAACAGGGGGGCCAACACTGAAGCTTTCTTT.

This sequence joins TRBV30 and TRBJ1-6; no reliable D call. Germline V lookup: CDR1 GTSNPN, CDR2 SVGIG (reference sequence). With 1 base removed from V and 18 bases from J, the gap between germline ends came to 19 bases. The CDR3 covers 13 residues. CDR3 DNA: TGTGCCTGGAGTGAAACAGCTTCGTCCCTACCCCACTTT. Its translation is CAWSETASSLPHF.

This clone was seen more than once but under ten times. This chain links TRBV6-1 with TRBJ1-2; no clear D. Trimming removed 1 base from V and 4 bases from J, with 13 bases in between. CDR3 length equals 15 residues. CDR1 and CDR2 (germline): MNHNS, SASEGT. This chain's CDR3 is CASSEGRRQIYGYTF. CDR3 in DNA: TGTGCCAGCAGTGAAGGGCGGCGGCAGATCTATGGCTACACCTTC.